This TCR beta chain was observed in a study of T-cell reconstitution after alpha-beta-depleted transplantation in children. Points from the study as a whole: Surviving recipient T cells and thymic progenitors produced the high day-60 TCRbeta diversity seen in some patients. Among T cells one year after transplant, newly produced cells accounted for most counts and diversity. Several hundred expanded graft clones reportedly supplied alpha-beta T cells about two months after transplant.

The TCRbeta library was prepared with unique molecular identifiers. TCRdb reprocessed the PCR reads with MiXCR, giving one entry per CDR3 protein. The data show around 670,000 distinct CDR3 sequences, around 13% seen once. The sample holds many counts of this clonotype. Its antigen is currently unknown. Germline V gene lookup returns CDR1 MNHEY and CDR2 SVGAGI. J was trimmed by 8 bases and V by 3 bases; bases with no gene match: 7. This CDR3 is 15 amino acids long. The TCR sequence derives from a girl aged 2 to 9 with congenital amegakaryocytic thrombocytopenia, due to receive a stem cell transplant. The sequenced sample was PBMCs, obtained before TCRalphabeta/CD19-depleted stem cell transplant. The chain carries TRBV6-5 and TRBJ2-1; 10 bases line up with TRBD2. CDR3 loop: CASSYLLAGVDEQFF. CDR3 nucleotide sequence: TGTGCCAGCAGTTATCTGCTAGCGGGAGTCGATGAGCAGTTCTTC.